Detailed here is one TCR beta chain. Its antigen remains unidentified. Only healthy Caucasians were included as donors. The data originate from a study of identical twins. Findings and limits, study-wide: Zero-insertion analyses might be partly confounded by invariant T cells like MAIT and iNKT.

TCRdb re-called the 5' RACE reads with MiXCR, one entry per CDR3 protein. This sample has fewer than 250,000 distinct CDR3 sequences, with 5.5% to 7% found just once. In addition, the sample was reused for a study of yellow fever vaccine responses in identical twins.

This clonotype originated in a woman between 18 and 30 years old in good health. The source material was memory (CD45RO+) T cells sorted from blood.

The CDR3 loop reads CSARDGPGGMNTEAFF. DNA of the CDR3: TGCAGTGCTAGAGACGGGCCAGGGGGTATGAACACTGAAGCTTTCTTT. The V call is TRBV20-1, the J call TRBJ1-1, with 7 bases aligning to TRBD1. The V and J ends lost 0 bases and 0 bases, in that order; junction bases with no gene match: 7. The CDR3 contains 16 residues. Germline V CDR1 and CDR2: DFQATT, SNEGSKA (reference sequence).